The clone carrying this T cell receptor beta chain showed up just once. Antigen: not known. This sample was taken from a study of shared clonotypes between healthy human individuals. Whole-study findings and limits: The rarefaction results pointed to incomplete sorted-subset sequencing despite large depth.

Only in-frame clones appear in the TCRdb table, and some are missing; sequencing was by immunoSEQ multiplex PCR. The repertoire includes fewer than 3 million clones, about nine tenths of them detected once, and approximately 0.4% sits in the top ten. CDR1 and CDR2 (germline): SGHTA, FQGNSA. This CDR3 region has 12 residues. Trimming took off 3 bases at V and 8 bases at J, with 10 bases between the two ends. This chain uses TRBV7-2 with TRBJ1-1, with D possibly being TRBD1 (5 bases). The TCR originated in a man in his late teens or twenties in good health. Some clones in this sample may be carry-over from other donors' samples. Sequences were obtained from naive CD4+ T cells from PBMCs. Noted subset: CD45RA+ positively selected. The CDR3 nucleotides read TGTGCCAGCAGCTTCGCGCGGGGGGAAGCTTTCTTT. Residues: CASSFARGEAFF. The full variable domain, in which reference TRBV7-2 and TRBJ1-1 provide the parts outside the CDR3, is GAGVSQSPSNKVTEKGKDVELRCDPISGHTALYWYRQSLGQGLEFLIYFQGNSAPDKSGLPSDRFSAERTGGSVSTLTIQRTQQEDSAVYLCASSFARGEAFFGQGTRLTVV.